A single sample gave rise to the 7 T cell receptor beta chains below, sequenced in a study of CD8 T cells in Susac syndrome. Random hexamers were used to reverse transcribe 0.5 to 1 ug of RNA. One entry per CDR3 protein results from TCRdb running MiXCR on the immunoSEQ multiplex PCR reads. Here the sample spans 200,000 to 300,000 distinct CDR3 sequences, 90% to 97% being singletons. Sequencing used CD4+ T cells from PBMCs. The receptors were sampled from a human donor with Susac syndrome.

For the CDR3, the DNA is TGTGCCAGCGGTAGGCGGACCCGCCATGCTAACTATGGCTACACCTTC. As protein: CASGRRTRHANYGYTF. V gene TRBV11-2 combines with J gene TRBJ1-2; D is unresolved. V lost 8 bases, J lost 0 bases, and 19 bases lay in between. CDR1 and CDR2 from the germline V gene are SGHAT and FQNNGV. CDR3 length equals 16 residues.

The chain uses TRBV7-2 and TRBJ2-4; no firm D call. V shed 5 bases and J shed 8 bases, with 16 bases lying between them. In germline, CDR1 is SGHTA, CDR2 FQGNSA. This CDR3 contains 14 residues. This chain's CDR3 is CASSTSVGFYIQYF. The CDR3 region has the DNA TGTGCCAGCAGCACCTCGGTGGGGTTTTACATTCAGTACTTC.

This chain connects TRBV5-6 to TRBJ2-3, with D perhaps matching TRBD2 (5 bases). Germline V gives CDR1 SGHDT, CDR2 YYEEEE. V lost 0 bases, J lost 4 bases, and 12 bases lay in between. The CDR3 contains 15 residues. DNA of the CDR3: TGTGCCAGCAGCTTGGGACGGCTCGGGGCAGATACGCAGTATTTT. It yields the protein CASSLGRLGADTQYF.

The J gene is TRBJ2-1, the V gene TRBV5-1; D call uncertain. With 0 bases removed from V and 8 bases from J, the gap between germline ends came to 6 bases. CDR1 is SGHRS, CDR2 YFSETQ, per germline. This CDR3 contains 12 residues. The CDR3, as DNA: TGCGCCAGCAGCTTGGAAGGGTATGAGCAGTTCTTC. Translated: CASSLEGYEQFF. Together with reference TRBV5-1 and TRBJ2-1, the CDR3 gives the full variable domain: KAGVTQTPRYLIKTRGQQVTLSCSPISGHRSVSWYQQTPGQGLQFLFEYFSETQRNKGNFPGRFSGRQFSNSRSEMNVSTLELGDSALYLCASSLEGYEQFFGPGTRLTVL.

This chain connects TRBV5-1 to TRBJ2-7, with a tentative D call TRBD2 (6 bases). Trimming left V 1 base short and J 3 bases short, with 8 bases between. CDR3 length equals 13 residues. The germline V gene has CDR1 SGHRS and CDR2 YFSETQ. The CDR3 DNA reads TGCGCCAGCAGCTTGACTAGCAACTACGAGCAGTACTTC. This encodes CASSLTSNYEQYF.

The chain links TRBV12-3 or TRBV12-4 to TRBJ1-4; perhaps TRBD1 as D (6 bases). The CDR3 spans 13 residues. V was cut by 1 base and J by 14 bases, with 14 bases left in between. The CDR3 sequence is CASSLGASGQLFF. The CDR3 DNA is TGTGCCAGCAGTTTAGGGGCATCCGGACAGCTGTTTTTT.

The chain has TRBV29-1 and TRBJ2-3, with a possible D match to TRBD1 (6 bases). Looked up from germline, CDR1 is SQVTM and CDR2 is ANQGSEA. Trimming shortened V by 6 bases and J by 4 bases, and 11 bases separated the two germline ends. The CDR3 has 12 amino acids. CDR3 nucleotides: TGCAGCGTCCCACCAGGGGCAGATACGCAGTATTTT. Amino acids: CSVPPGADTQYF.